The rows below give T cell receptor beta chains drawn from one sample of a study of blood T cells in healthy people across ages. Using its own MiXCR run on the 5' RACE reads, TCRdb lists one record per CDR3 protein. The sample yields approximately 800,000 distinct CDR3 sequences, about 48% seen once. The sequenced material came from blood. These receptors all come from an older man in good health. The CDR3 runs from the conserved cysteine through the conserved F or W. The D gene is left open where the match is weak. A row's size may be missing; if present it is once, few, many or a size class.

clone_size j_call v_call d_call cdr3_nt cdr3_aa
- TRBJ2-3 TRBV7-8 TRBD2 TGTGCCAGCAGCTACCGACTAGCGGGAGGGCCTTTGAAGCACAGATACGCGTATTTT CASSYRLAGGPLKHRYAYF
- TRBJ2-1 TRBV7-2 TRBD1 TGTGCCAGCAGCCCTAGAGCGACAGGGGGTGGTGAGCAGTTCTTC CASSPRATGGGEQFF
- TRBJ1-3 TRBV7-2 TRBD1 TGTGCCAGCAGCTTAGCGGGGACAGGCTCTGGAAACACCATATATTTT CASSLAGTGSGNTIYF
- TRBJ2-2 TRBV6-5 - TGTGCCAGCAGCACCGGGACATTGAACACCGGGGAGCTGTTTTTT CASSTGTLNTGELFF
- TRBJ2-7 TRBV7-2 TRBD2 TGTGCCAGCAGCGCGGGACTAGCGGGAGCTTACGAGCAGTACTTC CASSAGLAGAYEQYF
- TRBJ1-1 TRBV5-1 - TGCGCCAGCAGTGGTCGGGCTTCGGGACGGAACACTGAAGCTTTCTTT CASSGRASGRNTEAFF
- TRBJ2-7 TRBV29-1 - TGCAGTGTCGGGGACGACTCCTACGAGCAGTACTTC CSVGDDSYEQYF
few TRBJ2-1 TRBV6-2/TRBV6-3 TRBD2 TGTGCCAGCAGTACGTGGTTGGCGGGAGGTGAGCAGTTCTTC CASSTWLAGGEQFF
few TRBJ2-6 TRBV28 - TGTGCCAGCAGCCGGACAAGTCGCCTCTCTGGGGCCAACGTCCTGACTTTC CASSRTSRLSGANVLTF
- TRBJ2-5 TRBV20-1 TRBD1 TGCGGTGCTAGCAGACCTGGGATGGGACAGGGGAATGAGCAGTATTTC CGASRPGMGQGNEQYF
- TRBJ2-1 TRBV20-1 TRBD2 TGCAGTGCTAGATCGGGACTAGCGGGAGGGGTTTACAATGAGCAGTTCTTC CSARSGLAGGVYNEQFF
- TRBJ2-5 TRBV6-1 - TGTGCCAGCAGTGCCCAGCCAGGGGAGACCCAGTACTTC CASSAQPGETQYF
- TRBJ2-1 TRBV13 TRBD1 TGTGCCAGCAGCCCCAGGGGGCCTCTCCACAATGAGCAGTTCTTC CASSPRGPLHNEQFF
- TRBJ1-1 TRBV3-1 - TGTGCCAGCAGCCATTCCGGGGTCTTGAACACTGAAGCTTTCTTT CASSHSGVLNTEAFF
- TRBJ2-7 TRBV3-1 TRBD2 TGTGCCAGCAGCCAAGACCGACTAGCGGGAAACGAGCAGTACTTC CASSQDRLAGNEQYF
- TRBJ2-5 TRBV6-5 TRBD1 TGTGCCAGCAGTTACACACACAGGGGAAAAGAGACCCAGTACTTC CASSYTHRGKETQYF
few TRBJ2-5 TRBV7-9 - TGTGCCAGCAGCTTTTTTAGCGCGGGCGAGACCCAGTACTTC CASSFFSAGETQYF
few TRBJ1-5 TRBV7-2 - TGTGCCAGCAGCTTATCAGCCGGGACCCAGTATCAGCCCCAGCATTTT CASSLSAGTQYQPQHF
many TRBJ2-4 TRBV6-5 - TGTGCCAGCAGCCAGGGGGCCAAAAACATTCAGTACTTC CASSQGAKNIQYF
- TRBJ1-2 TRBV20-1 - TGCAGTGCTAGCAACCCCCTGGGAGGCTACACCTTC CSASNPLGGYTF
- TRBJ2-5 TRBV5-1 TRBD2 TGCGCCAGCAGCTTGGTTACTAGCGGGAGGAGGGAGACCCAGTACTTC CASSLVTSGRRETQYF
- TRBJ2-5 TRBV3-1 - TGTGCCAGCAGCCCGACTAGGATCCAAGAGACCCAGTACTTC CASSPTRIQETQYF
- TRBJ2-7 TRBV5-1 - TGCGCCAGCATGGGGCAGGGTTCCTACGAGCAGTACTTC CASMGQGSYEQYF
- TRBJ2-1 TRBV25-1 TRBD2 TGTGCCAGCGGAGAAGCGGGACGGACCTCCTACAATGAGCAGTTCTTC CASGEAGRTSYNEQFF
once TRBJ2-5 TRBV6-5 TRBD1 TGTGCCAGCAGTCGACCTCAGGGGGCGCGGGAGACCCAGTACTTC CASSRPQGARETQYF
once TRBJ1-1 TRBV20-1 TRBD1 TGCAGTGCTCCCGACAGGGTAACCACTGAAGCTTTCTTT CSAPDRVTTEAFF
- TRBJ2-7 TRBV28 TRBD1 TGTGCCAGCAAGGGGACAGGGGCCCCCTACGAGCAGTACTTC CASKGTGAPYEQYF
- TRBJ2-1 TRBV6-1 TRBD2 TGTGCCAGCAACGCCCCATCCGGGACTAGCGTCTACAACGGCAATGAGCAGTTCTTC CASNAPSGTSVYNGNEQFF
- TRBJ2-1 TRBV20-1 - TGCAGTGCTAGAGTTTTAAGTTGGGAGAACTACAATGAGCAGTTCTTC CSARVLSWENYNEQFF
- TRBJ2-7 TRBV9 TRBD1 TGTGCCAGCAGCCCCTACCCGACAGGGGGCTCCTACGAGCAGTACTTC CASSPYPTGGSYEQYF
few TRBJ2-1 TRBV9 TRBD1 TGTGCCAGCAGCGCCGGGACAGGGACCAATGAGCAGTTCTTC CASSAGTGTNEQFF
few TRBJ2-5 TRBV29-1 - TGCAGCGTGGGGGGACAACCCCTCGGAGAGCAGTACTTC CSVGGQPLGEQYF
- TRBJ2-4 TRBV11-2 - TGTGCCAGCAGCTCCGGACTATGGGGGGCTTCTATTCAGTACTTC CASSSGLWGASIQYF
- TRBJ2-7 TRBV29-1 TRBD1 TGCAGCGCTGCGGGCATGACAGGGGGCGACTACGAGCAGTACTTC CSAAGMTGGDYEQYF
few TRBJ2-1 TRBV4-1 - TGCGCCAGCAGCCAAGTAAGCTTATCGCCCTACAATGAGCAGTTCTTC CASSQVSLSPYNEQFF
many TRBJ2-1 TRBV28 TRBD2 TGTGCCAGCAGTTTCGGCACTAGCGGGGTAAGGGCGCAGTTCTTC CASSFGTSGVRAQFF
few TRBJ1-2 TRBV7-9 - TGTGCCAGCAGCTTAGCCACCGTCGAGGCTGGGGGCTACACCTTC CASSLATVEAGGYTF
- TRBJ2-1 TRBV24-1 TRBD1 TGTGCCACCAGTGATCCGGGACAGGGTAATGAGCAGTTCTTC CATSDPGQGNEQFF
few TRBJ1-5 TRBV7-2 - TGTGCCAGCAGCCCCGGGGGTTTCGGGAATCAGCCCCAGCATTTT CASSPGGFGNQPQHF
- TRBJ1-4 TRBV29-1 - TGCAGCGTTGTTTGGGGTGGAGAAAAACTGTTTTTT CSVVWGGEKLFF
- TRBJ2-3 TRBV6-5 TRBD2 TGTGCCAGCAGTTACGCGCCGGGACTAGCGGGAGCGGTGGGTACGCAGTATTTT CASSYAPGLAGAVGTQYF
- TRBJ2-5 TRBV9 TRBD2 TGTGCCAGCAGCGGGGGTCTAGCGGAGGCCGGAGAGACCCAGTACTTC CASSGGLAEAGETQYF
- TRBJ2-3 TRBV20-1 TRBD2 TGCAGTGCTGACTCAGCGGGAGGGGCAGATACGCAGTATTTT CSADSAGGADTQYF
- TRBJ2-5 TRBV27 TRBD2 TGTGCCAGCAGTTTAAGGGGGGAGGCTAGCGGGAGGAGTGAGACCCAGTACTTC CASSLRGEASGRSETQYF
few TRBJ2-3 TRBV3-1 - TGTGCCAGCAGCTCCCCGGGAGATACGCAGTATTTT CASSSPGDTQYF
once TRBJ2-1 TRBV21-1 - TGTGCCAGCAGCAAAGTGAGCGGGTACTTCAATGAGCAGTTCTTC CASSKVSGYFNEQFF
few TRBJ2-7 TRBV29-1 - TGCAGCGCACAGTGGGGGGCTTACGAGCAGTACTTC CSAQWGAYEQYF
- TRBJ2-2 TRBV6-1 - TGTGCCAGCAGGAACCCGGGCACCGGGGAGCTGTTTTTT CASRNPGTGELFF
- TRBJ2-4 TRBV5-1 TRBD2 TGCGCCAGCAGCCCGGGACTAGCGGGAGCGCAAAACATTCAGTACTTC CASSPGLAGAQNIQYF